This TCR beta chain was found in a study of T cell repertoires and Cas9 in healthy adults. Study information: Multi-effector potency, cytotoxicity and lineage were assessed in SpCas9-reactive CD4 and CD8 T cells. Study outcomes and limitations: SpCas9-reactive regulatory T cells reportedly mitigated SpCas9-reactive effector T cells in vitro. Preexisting effector T cell responses to SpCas9 were described as ubiquitous among healthy humans studied.

The CDR3 runs to 14 residues. Germline-derived CDR1 and CDR2 are SEHNR and FQNEAQ (reference sequence). The J segment lost 5 bases and the V segment lost 1 base, leaving 3 bases of the junction unmatched. Method: immunoSEQ multiplex PCR; TCRdb's copy keeps in-frame clones and lacks some. Here the sample spans 500 or so clones, 84% being singletons. This clonotype originated in a human donor in good health. The sample was SpCas9-reactive CD4+ effector T cells (CD137+, CD154-, CD25-, CD127+) from PBMCs; culture status not recorded. The J gene is TRBJ1-1, the V gene TRBV7-9; TRBD1 agrees at 8 bases. Here the CDR3 DNA reads TGTGCCAGCAGCTTAGACAGGGGGTTGACTGAAGCTTTCTTT. Translated, it gives CASSLDRGLTEAFF.